This T cell receptor (beta chain) appears in the sequencing data of a study of blood T cell repertoires in COVID-19. Turning to the study itself: Acute-phase and convalescent COVID-19 samples originated in the United States, Italy and Spain. The cDNA or gDNA used as material had been derived from T cells, B-cell-depleted T cells, or PBMCs.

In the source study's methods: For nucleated cells, counts were estimated from reference gene primer amplification. Repertoires were generated with immunoSEQ multiplex PCR, while TCRdb's copy carries only in-frame clones and drops some. V, J and clone size were drawn from that table, and D and trimming were deduced from the DNA. The data show fewer than 15,000 clones, roughly 84% seen once. Germline V gives CDR1 LGHDT, CDR2 YNNKEL (reference sequence). Trimming took off 0 bases at V and 7 bases at J, with 12 bases between the two ends. The CDR3 length is 14 residues. The sequence came from a human donor in a cohort sampled during active COVID-19. The sample was peripheral blood. The chain couples TRBV3-1 (or the pseudogene TRBV3-2) to TRBJ2-5, with a weak D call TRBD2 (6 bases). CDR3 DNA sequence: TGTGCCAGCAGCCAAGATCCCGGGGGAGGGACCCAGTACTTC. Its protein product is CASSQDPGGGTQYF.